The TCR beta chain under discussion was sequenced for a study of blood T cell repertoires in COVID-19. Study at large: From T cells, B-cell-depleted T cells, or PBMCs came the material, which was cDNA or gDNA.

Per the original data handling: Estimation of nucleated cell counts relied on the amplification of reference gene primers. TCRdb's copy holds only in-frame clones and misses some; the assay was immunoSEQ multiplex PCR. The DNA was the basis for D and trimming; V, J and clone size are from that table. The sample shows around 140,000 clones, approximately 86% of them seen only once. Seattle cases were enrolled at active infection and followed longitudinally. The germline V and J ends were trimmed by 7 bases and 3 bases, with 13 bases remaining between them. The CDR3 is 13 residues long. Germline V CDR1 and CDR2: SEHNR, FQNEAQ (reference sequence).

V is TRBV7-9 and J is TRBJ2-7, with D possibly TRBD2 on 5 matching bases. The clonotype originates from a woman aged 70 to 79 with COVID-19, enrolled during active disease. The sample taken for sequencing was peripheral blood. The CDR3 protein is CASTAGGDYEQYF. As DNA, the CDR3 is TGTGCCAGCACCGCGGGTGGGGACTACGAGCAGTACTTC.